This T cell receptor beta chain derives from a study of Graves' ophthalmopathy and Graves' hyperthyroidism listed by TCRdb under 2018. Describing the broader study: Peripheral blood was collected at initial diagnosis, prior to any treatment. The study used TCR beta repertoire signatures to distinguish Graves' ophthalmopathy from Graves' hyperthyroidism and to predict progression to ophthalmopathy. In total, 120 to 150 blood samples were TCR-sequenced: 40 to 45 ophthalmopathy, approximately 75 hyperthyroidism and approximately 17 hyperthyroidism-to-ophthalmopathy patients. To explore V-J signatures distinguishing ophthalmopathy from hyperthyroidism, a discovery set of some 100 patients (43 ophthalmopathy, 55 to 60 stable hyperthyroidism) was enrolled. An independent validation cohort was composed of 18 hyperthyroidism patients and 15 to 17 patients who later progressed from hyperthyroidism to ophthalmopathy. In more than five hyperthyroidism patients, the T-cell repertoires found in thyroid tissue were compared with those found in blood. Following sampling, methimazole starting at 30 mg daily was administered to hyperthyroidism patients, and high-dose intravenous methylprednisolone was administered to ophthalmopathy patients.

The sample holds a few counts of this clonotype. The antigen it binds to is not known. It may be a read error: a sequence one base away is much more abundant. For repertoire sequencing, the TCR beta CDR3 regions were amplified from RNA transcripts. A first-round RT-PCR used HTBI primers with the Qiagen OneStep RT-PCR kit, followed by a second-round multiplex PCR, size selection and purification. Libraries were sequenced on an Illumina HiSeq2000 using paired-end 100 bp reads. The paper's data handling went like this. Reads were processed with SOAPnuke, discarding reads with adapters, uncalled bases, mean Phred below 15, or no exact constant-primer or identifier match. COPE v1.2.5 was used to merge high-quality paired reads. Clonotypes were defined as unique nucleotide sequences and were aligned to IMGT TRB V, D and J references using MiTCR v1.1. Only V-J combinations with frequency above 0.0001 were analysed, covering around 99% of repertoires. For each V-J combination, a TCR clonal expansion and chaos score was defined as F50 clonal expansion divided by the chaos observed in the TCRdist matrix. Features were reduced by Welch's t-statistics and random forest to approximately 12 V-J combinations, which fed a naive Bayes classifier. The similarity between thyroid and blood repertoires was quantified using the Morisita-Horn index. TCRdb reanalyzed the raw reads on its own, using fastp at Q25 for trimming and MiXCR for clone calling, and kept in-frame beta chains. Every distinct CDR3 protein forms one entry, paired with its most common genes and DNA. The V and J calls and clone size are TCRdb's, not the authors'. The sample table shows about 740,000 distinct CDR3 sequences, and approximately 40% are seen once. The top ten clones comprise around 40% of the sample.

Here is what the overall study found, with its caveats: In cross-validation, the 13-signature model distinguished ophthalmopathy from stable hyperthyroidism with approximately 90% sensitivity and over 81% specificity, while in the test set the corresponding values were about 79% and 69%. In validation, the model predicted ophthalmopathy progression with less than 71% sensitivity and 72% to 80% specificity; 12 predicted patients were CT-confirmed with GO in a median of 6.5 months. Most expanded thyroid clonotypes with a frequency above 0.001 also appeared in blood, which suggests that blood repertoires may reflect the immune response in the thyroid. Sample size was not predetermined statistically, and investigators were not blinded to group allocation.

Patients with ophthalmopathy had moderately to severely active disease, with a Clinical Activity Score of 3 or more, a NOSPECS grade of 4 or more, and a disease duration of less than 3 months. Anyone with other autoimmune diseases, uncontrolled infections, pregnancy or lactation was excluded from the study. Clinical symptoms, serum thyroxine, TRAb, thyroid ultrasound and orbital computed tomography were used for diagnosis. Ficoll-Paque density gradient centrifugation was used to isolate PBMCs from about 9 ml of fresh peripheral blood. Total RNA was extracted with Trizol reagent and quality-checked on an Agilent 2100 Bioanalyzer. The CDR3 covers 12 residues, taking in both the cysteine and the phenylalanine. Of the read, only the CDR3 DNA is kept; its 36 bases are in frame from base 1. CDR1 and CDR2 were assigned from the germline V gene as ENHRY and SYGVKD.

This chain joins TRBV10-3 to TRBJ2-7; 7 middle bases align to TRBD2. The source material was peripheral blood. This sequence originates from an adult man with Graves' ophthalmopathy. The DNA sequence follows: TGTGCCGTCAGGGAGGGTTTTGGCGAGCAGTACTTC. This gives the protein CAVREGFGEQYF.